This is a list of T cell receptor beta chains from one sample in a study of blood T cell repertoires in COVID-19. Profiled with immunoSEQ multiplex PCR; TCRdb holds only in-frame clones, not every one. The data contain approximately 58,000 clones, 75% to 95% of them seen just once; the ten biggest clones take up about 9.1%. Sequencing was performed on peripheral blood. The receptors here all came from a woman of 80 years or more with active COVID-19. CDR3s include the opening cysteine and the closing phenylalanine or tryptophan. D genes are given only for firm matches. For some rows the clone size is stated as once, few or many, or as a class when expanded; others skip it.

CDR3: CASSWDRGLNTEAFF
DNA: TGTGCCAGCAGTTGGGACAGGGGGCTGAACACTGAAGCTTTCTTT
size: -
J: TRBJ1-1
V: TRBV2
D: TRBD1
length: 15

CDR3: CASSTGQLDAGYTF
DNA: TGCGCCAGCAGCACCGGACAGCTGGACGCTGGCTACACCTTC
size: -
J: TRBJ1-2
V: TRBV5-1
D: -
length: 14

CDR3: CASSHRGEGANQPQHF
DNA: TGTGCCAGCAGCCACCGGGGGGAAGGTGCCAATCAGCCCCAGCATTTT
size: -
J: TRBJ1-5
V: TRBV4-2
D: -
length: 16

CDR3: CASRRDSSSYEQYF
DNA: TGTGCCAGCAGGAGGGACAGCAGCTCCTACGAGCAGTACTTC
size: -
J: TRBJ2-7
V: TRBV2
D: TRBD1
length: 14

CDR3: CASSYDRGTDTQYF
DNA: TGTGCCAGCAGTTACGACAGGGGAACAGATACGCAGTATTTT
size: -
J: TRBJ2-3
V: TRBV6-2/TRBV6-3
D: TRBD1
length: 14

CDR3: CASSQDTGYRNIGNTIYF
DNA: TGTGCCAGCAGCCAAGATACGGGCTACAGGAACATTGGAAACACCATATATTTT
size: few
J: TRBJ1-3
V: TRBV14
D: -
length: 18

CDR3: CASSLTGATNYGYTF
DNA: TGCGCCAGCAGCTTGACAGGGGCGACTAACTATGGCTACACCTTC
size: -
J: TRBJ1-2
V: TRBV5-1
D: TRBD1
length: 15

CDR3: CASSSSYSGNTQYF
DNA: TGTGCCAGCAGCTCATCCTATAGCGGTAATACGCAGTATTTT
size: -
J: TRBJ2-3
V: TRBV28
D: -
length: 14

CDR3: CASSRPTGEETQYF
DNA: TGCGCCAGCAGTCGACCCACAGGGGAAGAGACCCAGTACTTC
size: -
J: TRBJ2-5
V: TRBV23-1
D: TRBD1
length: 14

CDR3: CASSPNRAQETQYF
DNA: TGTGCCAGCTCGCCTAACAGGGCCCAAGAGACCCAGTACTTC
size: -
J: TRBJ2-5
V: TRBV18
D: -
length: 14

CDR3: CASSYSSSPGEDTQYF
DNA: TGTGCCAGCAGTTACTCGAGTTCCCCTGGGGAGGATACGCAGTATTTT
size: -
J: TRBJ2-3
V: TRBV6-5
D: -
length: 16

CDR3: CASSLRDRGTNEKLFF
DNA: TGTGCCAGCAGCTTGAGGGACAGGGGAACTAATGAAAAACTGTTTTTT
size: -
J: TRBJ1-4
V: TRBV5-6
D: TRBD1
length: 16

CDR3: CASRELQGTYEQYF
DNA: TGTGCCAGCAGGGAGTTACAGGGAACCTACGAGCAGTACTTC
size: -
J: TRBJ2-7
V: TRBV6-5
D: -
length: 14

CDR3: CSARTGQSTDTQYF
DNA: TGCAGCGCGAGGACGGGACAAAGCACAGATACGCAGTATTTT
size: -
J: TRBJ2-3
V: TRBV29-1
D: -
length: 14

CDR3: CASSLTDLTADGYTF
DNA: TGTGCCAGCAGTCTAACGGACCTGACAGCTGATGGCTACACCTTC
size: -
J: TRBJ1-2
V: TRBV6-5
D: -
length: 15

CDR3: CASSLYSGGISNTEAFF
DNA: TGTGCCAGCAGCTTATACTCGGGGGGGATATCGAACACTGAAGCTTTCTTT
size: -
J: TRBJ1-1
V: TRBV7-6
D: -
length: 17

CDR3: CASTRQGAGNSPLHF
DNA: TGTGCCAGCACCCGACAGGGGGCAGGGAATTCACCCCTCCACTTT
size: -
J: TRBJ1-6
V: TRBV5-4
D: TRBD1
length: 15

CDR3: CASSLDRAGELFF
DNA: TGTGCCAGCAGCTTGGACAGGGCAGGGGAGCTGTTTTTT
size: -
J: TRBJ2-2
V: TRBV7-9
D: TRBD1
length: 13

CDR3: CASSLPTSSPDTQYF
DNA: TGTGCCAGCAGCCTCCCTACTAGCTCCCCAGATACGCAGTATTTT
size: -
J: TRBJ2-3
V: TRBV3-1/TRBV3-2
D: -
length: 15

CDR3: CASRPSRNNEKLFF
DNA: TGTGCCAGCCGACCCTCGAGGAATAATGAAAAACTGTTTTTT
size: few
J: TRBJ1-4
V: TRBV2
D: -
length: 14

CDR3: CASSLRTGSSGNTIYF
DNA: TGCGCCAGCAGCTTAAGGACAGGAAGCTCTGGAAACACCATATATTTT
size: -
J: TRBJ1-3
V: TRBV5-1
D: TRBD1
length: 16

CDR3: CATSGTGTRNLAQYF
DNA: TGTGCCACCAGTGGGACCGGGACAAGGAATCTGGCGCAGTATTTT
size: -
J: TRBJ2-3
V: TRBV24-1
D: -
length: 15